Following are 18 T cell receptor beta chains from one sample sequenced in a study of identical twins. From the 5' RACE reads, TCRdb called clonotypes with MiXCR, one entry per CDR3 protein. In the table there are 250,000 or so distinct CDR3 sequences, about 8.9% of which are singletons. The sample was also reused in another study, on yellow fever vaccine responses in identical twins.

Sequenced sample: CD8+ T cells sorted from blood. These receptors all come from a woman aged 18-35 years in good health.

This clonotype was observed many times. The chain couples TRBV7-9 to TRBJ2-3; 7 nucleotides align to TRBD2. The germline V gene encodes CDR1 SEHNR and CDR2 FQNEAQ (reference sequence). The length of the CDR3 is 14 residues. The V gene end was trimmed by 10 bases and the J gene end by 4 bases; junction bases not matched to a gene: 11. The CDR3 coding sequence is TGTGCCATTAAGACTAGCCCTCTGGCAGATACGCAGTATTTT. Protein sequence: CAIKTSPLADTQYF.

The chain joins TRBV24-1 to TRBJ2-7; D is possibly TRBD2 (6 bases). Germline CDR1 and CDR2: KGHDR and SFDVKD. The CDR3 totals 15 residues. V was clipped by 1 base and J by 3 bases, with 12 bases between them. The CDR3: CATSDFTGDIYEQYF. The DNA of the CDR3 is TGTGCCACCAGTGATTTTACGGGAGATATCTACGAGCAGTACTTC.

This clonotype was observed at least ten times. The chain couples TRBV12-3 or TRBV12-4 to TRBJ2-5, with D possibly being TRBD1 or TRBD2 (5 bases each). Trimming stripped 7 bases from V and 2 bases from J, with 14 bases between. CDR3 length: 14 amino acids. CDR3 DNA sequence: TGTGCCAGCACCCCAGGGACGGAGCAAGAGACCCAGTACTTC. It is translated as CASTPGTEQETQYF.

The chain uses TRBV5-1 and TRBJ2-2, with D perhaps matching TRBD1 or TRBD2 (5 bases each). Trimming shortened V by 3 bases and J by 4 bases, and 13 bases separated the two germline ends. The germline V gene has CDR1 SGHRS and CDR2 YFSETQ. The CDR3 is 15 residues long. CDR3 protein: CASSSGEGRTGELFF. The DNA for the CDR3 is TGCGCCAGCAGCTCCGGCGAGGGGCGCACCGGGGAGCTGTTTTTT.

The chain couples TRBV5-1 to TRBJ2-1; D unclear. Germline loops: CDR1 SGHRS, CDR2 YFSETQ. The CDR3 contains 12 residues. The ends were cut back, 1 base at V and 7 bases at J, with 6 bases in the middle. The CDR3 DNA is TGCGCCAGCAGCTTGTTCGGGAATGAGCAGTTCTTC. This gives the protein CASSLFGNEQFF.

The V call is TRBV7-8, the J call TRBJ2-7; D unclear. Germline loops: CDR1 SGHVS, CDR2 FQNEAQ. V was shortened by 1 base and J by 6 bases, with 19 bases between the two germline ends. This CDR3 spans 16 amino acids. CDR3 in DNA: TGTGCCAGCAGCTTAGGTTTCCGGTCGCCCGGTGCCGAGCAGTACTTC. This sequence encodes CASSLGFRSPGAEQYF.

The chain combines TRBV11-2 with TRBJ2-3; TRBD1 is a possible D gene (6 bases). CDR3 length: 14 amino acids. The germline V gene has CDR1 SGHAT and CDR2 FQNNGV. The V end lost 5 bases, the J end lost 2 bases, and 11 bases lay between the germline ends. CDR3 sequence reads: CASSITGFTDTQYF. In DNA, the CDR3 is TGTGCCAGCAGCATAACAGGGTTCACAGATACGCAGTATTTT.

This chain connects TRBV20-1 to TRBJ2-1, with D unresolved. The germline V gene encodes CDR1 DFQATT and CDR2 SNEGSKA (reference sequence). The CDR3 runs 12 residues. V was trimmed by 3 bases and J by 6 bases, leaving 9 bases between them. CDR3 DNA: TGCAGTGCTAGGCTCCGTGTCAATGAGCAGTTCTTC. Translated: CSARLRVNEQFF.

Many counts were recorded for this clonotype. The chain uses TRBV27 and TRBJ2-7, with 7 bases that match TRBD2. The CDR3 sequence is 14 residues long. Unmatched junction bases numbered 7, after V lost 6 bases and J lost 2 bases. Germline CDR1 MNHEY, CDR2 SMNVEV (reference sequence). CDR3 DNA sequence: TGTGCCAGCAGAAAGCGGGGAAATACCTACGAGCAGTACTTC. Translated, it gives CASRKRGNTYEQYF.

The V gene is TRBV27, the J gene TRBJ2-1; 9 nucleotides line up with TRBD1. This CDR3 is 16 amino acids long. Germline V gene sequence: CDR1 MNHEY, CDR2 SMNVEV (reference sequence). The V segment lost 5 bases and the J segment 8 bases; nucleotides outside the gene matches: 13. CDR3 residues: CASSTFTGTGPDEQFF. The CDR3 DNA is TGTGCCAGCAGTACCTTCACCGGGACAGGGCCGGATGAGCAGTTCTTC.

This clonotype was counted ten times or more. In DNA form, the CDR3 reads TGTGCCAGCAGTTTAAGTGGGAGCACTTACGAGCAGTACTTC. It is translated as CASSLSGSTYEQYF. The chain couples TRBV27 to TRBJ2-7, with TRBD2 as a possible D gene (5 bases). The germline V gene encodes CDR1 MNHEY and CDR2 SMNVEV (reference sequence). V was cut by 2 bases and J by 4 bases, with 12 bases left in between. This CDR3 has 14 residues.

This clonotype came up many times. The chain recombines TRBV12-3 or TRBV12-4 with TRBJ2-5; a possible D gene is TRBD1 (6 bases). V was clipped by 2 bases and J by 7 bases, with 17 bases between them. The CDR3 is 15 residues long. CDR3 loop: CASSLPDSFEGTQYF. The CDR3 nucleotides are TGTGCCAGCAGTTTACCGGACAGCTTCGAGGGGACCCAGTACTTC.

The gene calls are TRBV7-9 and TRBJ2-3; D is perhaps TRBD2 (6 bases). The CDR3 contains 12 residues. The V end was cut by 5 bases, the J end by 10 bases, with 13 bases between. Germline V gene lookup returns CDR1 SEHNR and CDR2 FQNEAQ (reference sequence). The CDR3 spells CASSPGQRAQYF. CDR3 DNA sequence: TGTGCCAGCAGCCCCGGGCAGCGGGCGCAGTATTTT.

The genes are TRBV20-1 and TRBJ2-7, with unresolved D. The germline V gene has CDR1 DFQATT and CDR2 SNEGSKA (reference sequence). This CDR3 has 12 amino acids. V was clipped by 2 bases and J by 3 bases, with 8 bases between them. CDR3 protein: CSARIGDYEQYF. The CDR3 coding sequence is TGCAGTGCTAGAATAGGCGACTACGAGCAGTACTTC.

This clonotype was counted only a few times. The chain is built from TRBV19 and TRBJ2-7; 10 bases are a match to TRBD1. With V trimmed by 5 bases and J by 0 bases, 7 bases remained unmatched. The CDR3 spans 16 residues. Germline values: CDR1 LNHDA, CDR2 SQIVND (reference sequence). The CDR3 protein is CASSSGTGDSSYEQYF. DNA for the CDR3: TGTGCCAGTAGTTCCGGGACAGGGGATAGCTCCTACGAGCAGTACTTC.

This clonotype was counted at least ten times. V is TRBV10-3 and J is TRBJ2-5; TRBD2 is a possible D gene (7 bases). V dropped 1 base and J dropped 2 bases, with 11 bases sitting between them. The CDR3 loop spans 15 amino acids. CDR1 is ENHRY and CDR2 is SYGVKD in the germline V gene. CDR3: CAISELKGGQETQYF. The CDR3 DNA reads TGTGCCATCAGTGAGTTAAAGGGGGGGCAAGAGACCCAGTACTTC.

Ten or more counts support this clonotype. The V gene is TRBV20-1, the J gene TRBJ2-7, with 9 positions matching TRBD2. Trimming took 5 bases from V and 6 from J; bases not matched to a gene: 11. Germline CDR1 DFQATT, CDR2 SNEGSKA (reference sequence). The CDR3 runs to 14 residues. CDR3 DNA: TGCAGTGCTCTCCCCGTTGGGACTAGCCTCGAGCAGTACTTC. This encodes CSALPVGTSLEQYF.

The chain uses TRBV5-1 and TRBJ2-3; D call uncertain. V lost 1 base and J 2 bases, leaving 8 bases between the germline ends. This CDR3 is 14 amino acids long. Germline loops: CDR1 SGHRS, CDR2 YFSETQ. Here the CDR3 reads CASSLSENTDTQYF. The DNA of the CDR3 is TGCGCCAGCAGCTTGAGTGAAAACACAGATACGCAGTATTTT. Drawing the rest from reference TRBV5-1 and TRBJ2-3, the complete variable domain is KAGVTQTPRYLIKTRGQQVTLSCSPISGHRSVSWYQQTPGQGLQFLFEYFSETQRNKGNFPGRFSGRQFSNSRSEMNVSTLELGDSALYLCASSLSENTDTQYFGPGTRLTVL.